This TCR beta chain was captured by sequencing in a study of cytomegalovirus exposure and HLA in healthy donors. Concerning this clone itself: Its antigen is currently unknown.

Trimming took off 6 bases at V and 5 bases at J, with 13 bases between the two ends. There are 13 residues in the CDR3. Germline CDR1 is MNHEY and CDR2 is SMNVEV (reference sequence). These donors counted as nominally healthy when sampled, but unrecorded immune exposures were likely. Notes on the study in general: TCR beta V- and J-gene trimming was later associated with a missense DCLRE1C variant. Sequencing likely caused a cluster of highly shared sequence variants. A previous analysis found most TCR beta V segments productive roughly 90% or roughly 30% of the time.

Primers included in the PCR were 60 Vbeta and 13 Jbeta primers. Measured with immunoSEQ multiplex PCR; TCRdb has only the in-frame clones, and not every one. The data contain 95,000 to 150,000 clones, roughly 70% of them singletons. Sequenced material: PBMCs. The TCR comes from a man aged 35 to 55 in good health and CMV-seropositive. The J gene is TRBJ1-1, the V gene TRBV27, with D perhaps TRBD1 (5 bases). CDR3 loop: CASRDTLGTEAFF. Written as DNA, the CDR3 is TGTGCCAGCAGGGACACCCTTGGGACTGAAGCTTTCTTT.